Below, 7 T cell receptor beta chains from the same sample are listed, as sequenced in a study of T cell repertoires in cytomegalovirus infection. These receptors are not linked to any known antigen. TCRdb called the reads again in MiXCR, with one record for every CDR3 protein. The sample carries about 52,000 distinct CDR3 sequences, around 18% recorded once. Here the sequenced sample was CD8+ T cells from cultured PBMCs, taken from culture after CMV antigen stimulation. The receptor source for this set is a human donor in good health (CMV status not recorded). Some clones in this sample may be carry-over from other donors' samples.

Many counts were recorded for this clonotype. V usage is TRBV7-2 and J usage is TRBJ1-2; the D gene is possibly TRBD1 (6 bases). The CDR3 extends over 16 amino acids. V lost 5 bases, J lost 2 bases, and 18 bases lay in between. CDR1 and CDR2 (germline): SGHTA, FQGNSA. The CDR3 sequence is CASSSPETGRNYGYTF. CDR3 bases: TGTGCCAGCAGCAGCCCAGAGACAGGCCGAAACTATGGCTACACCTTC.

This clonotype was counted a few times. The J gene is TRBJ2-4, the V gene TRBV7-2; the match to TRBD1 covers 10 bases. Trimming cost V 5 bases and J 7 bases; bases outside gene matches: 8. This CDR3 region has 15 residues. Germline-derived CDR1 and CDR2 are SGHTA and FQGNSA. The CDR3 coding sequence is TGTGCCAGCAGCCGACCGACAGGGGGCAGCAACATTCAGTACTTC. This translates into CASSRPTGGSNIQYF. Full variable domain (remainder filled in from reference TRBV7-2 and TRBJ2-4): GAGVSQSPSNKVTEKGKDVELRCDPISGHTALYWYRQSLGQGLEFLIYFQGNSAPDKSGLPSDRFSAERTGGSVSTLTIQRTQQEDSAVYLCASSRPTGGSNIQYFGAGTRLSVL.

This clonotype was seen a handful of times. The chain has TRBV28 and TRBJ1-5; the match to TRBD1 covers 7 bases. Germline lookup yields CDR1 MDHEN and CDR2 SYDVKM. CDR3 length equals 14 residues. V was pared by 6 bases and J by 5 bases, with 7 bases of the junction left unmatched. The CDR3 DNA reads TGTGCCAGCAGGTTAGACAGGGAGGATCAGCCCCAGCATTTT. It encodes CASRLDREDQPQHF.

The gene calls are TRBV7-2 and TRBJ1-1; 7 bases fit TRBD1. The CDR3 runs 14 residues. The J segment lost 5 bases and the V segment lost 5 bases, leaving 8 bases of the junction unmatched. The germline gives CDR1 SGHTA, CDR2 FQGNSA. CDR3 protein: CASSATDRVTEAFF. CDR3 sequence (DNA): TGTGCCAGCAGCGCGACCGACAGGGTTACTGAAGCTTTCTTT.

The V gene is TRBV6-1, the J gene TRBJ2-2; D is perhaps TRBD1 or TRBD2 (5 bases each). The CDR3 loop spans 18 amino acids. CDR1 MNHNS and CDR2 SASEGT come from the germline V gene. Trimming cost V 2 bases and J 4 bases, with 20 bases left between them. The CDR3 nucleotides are TGTGCCAGCAGTGAATCACCGGACGGGGCCGTTCCCACCGGGGAGCTGTTTTTT. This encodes CASSESPDGAVPTGELFF.

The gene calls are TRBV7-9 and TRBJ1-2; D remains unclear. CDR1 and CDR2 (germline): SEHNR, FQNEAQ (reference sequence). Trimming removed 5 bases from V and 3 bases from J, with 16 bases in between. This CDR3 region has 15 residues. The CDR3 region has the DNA TGTGCCAGCAGCGTAGACCTCCCCGACGACTATGGCTACACCTTC. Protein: CASSVDLPDDYGYTF.

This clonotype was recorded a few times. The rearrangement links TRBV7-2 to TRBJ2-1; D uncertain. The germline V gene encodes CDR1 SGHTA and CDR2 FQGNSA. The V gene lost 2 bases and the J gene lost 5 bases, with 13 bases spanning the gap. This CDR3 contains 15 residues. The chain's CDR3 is CASSLQSLPHNEQFF. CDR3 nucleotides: TGTGCCAGCAGCTTACAGAGCCTACCTCACAATGAGCAGTTCTTC.